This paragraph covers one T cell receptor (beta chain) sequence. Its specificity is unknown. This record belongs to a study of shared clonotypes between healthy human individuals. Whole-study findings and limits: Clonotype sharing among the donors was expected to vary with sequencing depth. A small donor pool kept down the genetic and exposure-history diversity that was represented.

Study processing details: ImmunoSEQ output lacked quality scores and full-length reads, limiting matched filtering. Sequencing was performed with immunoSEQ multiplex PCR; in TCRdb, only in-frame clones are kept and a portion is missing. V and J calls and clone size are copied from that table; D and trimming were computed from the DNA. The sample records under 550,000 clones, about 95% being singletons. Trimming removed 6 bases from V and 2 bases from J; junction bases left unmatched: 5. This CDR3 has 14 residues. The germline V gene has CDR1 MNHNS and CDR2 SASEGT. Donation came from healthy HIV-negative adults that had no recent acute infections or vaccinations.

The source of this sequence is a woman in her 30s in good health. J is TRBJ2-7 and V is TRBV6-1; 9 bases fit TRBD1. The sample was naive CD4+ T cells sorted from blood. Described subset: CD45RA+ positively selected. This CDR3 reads CASRSGTGPYEQYF. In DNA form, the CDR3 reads TGTGCCAGCAGATCCGGGACAGGGCCCTACGAGCAGTACTTC.